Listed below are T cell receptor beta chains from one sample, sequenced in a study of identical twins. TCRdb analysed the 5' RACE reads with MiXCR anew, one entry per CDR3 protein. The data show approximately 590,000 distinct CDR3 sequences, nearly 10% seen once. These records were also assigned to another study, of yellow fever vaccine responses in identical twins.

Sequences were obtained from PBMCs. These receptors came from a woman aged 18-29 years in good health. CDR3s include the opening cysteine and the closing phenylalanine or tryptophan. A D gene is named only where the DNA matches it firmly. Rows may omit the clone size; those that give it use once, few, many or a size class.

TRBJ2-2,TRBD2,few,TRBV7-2,CASSPVAGEGTGELFF,TGTGCCAGCAGTCCCGTAGCGGGAGAGGGGACCGGGGAGCTGTTTTTT
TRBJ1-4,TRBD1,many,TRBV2,CASKDRGNEKLFF,TGTGCCAGCAAGGACAGGGGAAATGAAAAACTGTTTTTT
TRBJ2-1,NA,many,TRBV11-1,CASSFIGGLYNEQFF,TGTGCCAGCAGCTTTATCGGGGGGCTCTACAATGAGCAGTTCTTC
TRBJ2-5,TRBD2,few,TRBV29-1,CSVNLAGLPETQYF,TGCAGCGTGAACCTAGCGGGTTTACCGGAGACCCAGTACTTC
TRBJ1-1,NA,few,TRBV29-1,CSATGPPGRLMNTEAFF,TGCAGCGCTACCGGTCCACCGGGACGGCTTATGAACACTGAAGCTTTCTTT
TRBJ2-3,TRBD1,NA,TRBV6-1,CASRPGQGTDTQYF,TGTGCCAGCAGGCCGGGACAGGGGACAGATACGCAGTATTTT
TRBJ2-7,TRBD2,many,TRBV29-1,CSVVGQGGEQYF,TGCAGCGTTGTAGGGCAGGGAGGGGAGCAGTACTTC
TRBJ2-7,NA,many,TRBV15,CATSSALGLAYEQYF,TGTGCCACCAGCAGTGCCCTTGGGTTGGCCTACGAGCAGTACTTC
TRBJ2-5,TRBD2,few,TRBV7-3,CASSLNPPWTSGGRETQYF,TGTGCCAGCAGCTTAAACCCCCCCTGGACTAGCGGGGGCCGAGAGACCCAGTACTTC
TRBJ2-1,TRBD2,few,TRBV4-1,CASSQDLAGVVHNEQFF,TGCGCCAGCAGCCAAGACCTAGCGGGAGTTGTTCACAATGAGCAGTTCTTC
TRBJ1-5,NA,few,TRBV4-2,CASSQATGFNQPQHF,TGTGCCAGCAGCCAAGCCACAGGTTTTAATCAGCCCCAGCATTTT
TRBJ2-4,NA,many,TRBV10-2,CASSEGTPINIQYF,TGCGCCAGCAGTGAGGGGACTCCGATAAACATTCAGTACTTC
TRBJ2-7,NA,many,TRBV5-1,CASSFWSGNGEQYF,TGCGCCAGCAGCTTTTGGTCGGGGAATGGCGAGCAGTACTTC
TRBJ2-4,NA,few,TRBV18,CASSPAFAKNIQYF,TGTGCCAGCTCACCCGCATTCGCCAAAAACATTCAGTACTTC
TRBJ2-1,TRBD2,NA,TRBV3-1,CASSQGHGGSGRGNEQFF,TGTGCCAGCAGCCAAGGACATGGGGGTAGCGGGAGGGGGAATGAGCAGTTCTTC
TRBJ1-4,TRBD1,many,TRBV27,CASSDGTGFNEKLFF,TGTGCCAGCAGTGACGGGACAGGCTTTAATGAAAAACTGTTTTTT
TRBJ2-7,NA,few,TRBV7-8,CASSPGNFHEQYF,TGTGCCAGCAGCCCCGGGAATTTCCACGAGCAGTACTTC
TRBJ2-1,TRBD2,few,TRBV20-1,CSAETTTSGRGFF,TGCAGTGCGGAGACAACCACTAGCGGGAGAGGGTTCTTC
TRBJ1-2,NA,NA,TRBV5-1,CASSLANGGYTF,TGCGCCAGCAGCTTGGCCAATGGAGGCTACACCTTC
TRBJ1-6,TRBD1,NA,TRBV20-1,CSAGQGGNSPLHF,TGCAGTGCTGGACAGGGAGGGAATTCACCCCTCCACTTT
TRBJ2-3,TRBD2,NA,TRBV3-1,CASSRPGLGTDTQYF,TGTGCCAGCAGCCGGCCGGGACTAGGGACAGATACGCAGTATTTT
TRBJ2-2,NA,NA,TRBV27,CASGLTNTGELFF,TGTGCCAGCGGGTTGACGAACACCGGGGAGCTGTTTTTT
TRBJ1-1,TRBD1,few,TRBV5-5,CASSLLQGGNEAFF,TGTGCCAGCAGCTTGCTACAAGGGGGCAATGAAGCTTTCTTT
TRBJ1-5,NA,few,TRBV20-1,CSARGSSGYGNQPQHF,TGCAGTGCTAGAGGGAGCTCAGGGTACGGCAATCAGCCCCAGCATTTT
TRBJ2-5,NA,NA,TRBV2,CASKTQGAQETQYF,TGTGCCAGCAAGACACAGGGCGCCCAAGAGACCCAGTACTTC
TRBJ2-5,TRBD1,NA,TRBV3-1,CASSQEGTGKGTQYF,TGTGCCAGCAGCCAAGAAGGGACAGGGAAGGGGACCCAGTACTTC
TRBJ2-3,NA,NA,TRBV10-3,CATVKSDTQYF,TGTGCCACAGTTAAGTCAGATACGCAGTATTTT
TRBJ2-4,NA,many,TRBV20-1,CSAKLGALAKNIQYF,TGCAGTGCCAAGCTAGGGGCGCTTGCCAAAAACATTCAGTACTTC
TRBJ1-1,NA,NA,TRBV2,CASTTDADTEAFF,TGTGCCAGCACAACGGACGCCGACACTGAAGCTTTCTTT
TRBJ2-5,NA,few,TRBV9,CASSTTGTPRGETQYF,TGTGCCAGCAGCACCACCGGGACTCCAAGGGGAGAGACCCAGTACTTC
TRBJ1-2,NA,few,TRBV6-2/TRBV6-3,CASTDPGQVYGYTF,TGTGCCAGCACCGATCCAGGGCAGGTCTATGGCTACACCTTC
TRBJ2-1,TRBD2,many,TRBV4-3,CASSQVGLGYNEQFF,TGCGCCAGCAGCCAAGTGGGACTAGGCTACAATGAGCAGTTCTTC
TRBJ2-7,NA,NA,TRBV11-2,CDSSLNYEQYF,TGTGACAGCAGCTTGAACTACGAGCAGTACTTC
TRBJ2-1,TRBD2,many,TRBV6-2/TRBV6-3,CASSRLAGEGEQFF,TGTGCCAGCAGCCGACTAGCGGGAGAAGGTGAGCAGTTCTTC
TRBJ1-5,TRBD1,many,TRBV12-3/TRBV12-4,CASSPRTGGMGNQPQHF,TGTGCCAGCAGTCCCAGGACAGGGGGTATGGGCAATCAGCCCCAGCATTTT
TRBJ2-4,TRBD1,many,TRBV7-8,CASSRVPGQGTKNIQYF,TGTGCCAGCAGCAGAGTCCCGGGACAGGGTACCAAAAACATTCAGTACTTC
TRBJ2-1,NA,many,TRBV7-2,CASSFPASYNEQFF,TGTGCCAGCAGCTTTCCAGCCTCCTACAATGAGCAGTTCTTC
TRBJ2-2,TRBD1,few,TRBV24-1,CATSDLGQGSTGELFF,TGTGCCACCAGTGACCTGGGACAGGGGAGCACCGGGGAGCTGTTTTTT